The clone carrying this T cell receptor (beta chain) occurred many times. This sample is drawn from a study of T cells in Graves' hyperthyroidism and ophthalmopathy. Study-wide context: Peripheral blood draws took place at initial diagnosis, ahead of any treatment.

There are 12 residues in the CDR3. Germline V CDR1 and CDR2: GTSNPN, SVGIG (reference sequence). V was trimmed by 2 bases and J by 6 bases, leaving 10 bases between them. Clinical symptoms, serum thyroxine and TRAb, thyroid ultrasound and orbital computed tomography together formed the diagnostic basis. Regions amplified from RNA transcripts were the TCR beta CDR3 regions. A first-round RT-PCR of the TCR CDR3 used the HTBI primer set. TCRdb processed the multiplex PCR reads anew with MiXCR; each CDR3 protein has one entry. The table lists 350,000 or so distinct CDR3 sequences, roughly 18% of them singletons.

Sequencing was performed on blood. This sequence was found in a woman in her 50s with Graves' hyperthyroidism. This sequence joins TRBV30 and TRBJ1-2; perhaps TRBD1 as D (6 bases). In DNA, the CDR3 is TGTGCCTGGAGTAAGGGGGTAAATGGCTACACCTTC. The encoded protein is CAWSKGVNGYTF. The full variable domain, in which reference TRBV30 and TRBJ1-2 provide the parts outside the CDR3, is SQTIHQWPATLVQPVGSPLSLECTVEGTSNPNLYWYRQAAGRGLQLLFYSVGIGQISSEVPQNLSASRPQDRQFILSSKKLLLSDSGFYLCAWSKGVNGYTFGSGTRLTVV.